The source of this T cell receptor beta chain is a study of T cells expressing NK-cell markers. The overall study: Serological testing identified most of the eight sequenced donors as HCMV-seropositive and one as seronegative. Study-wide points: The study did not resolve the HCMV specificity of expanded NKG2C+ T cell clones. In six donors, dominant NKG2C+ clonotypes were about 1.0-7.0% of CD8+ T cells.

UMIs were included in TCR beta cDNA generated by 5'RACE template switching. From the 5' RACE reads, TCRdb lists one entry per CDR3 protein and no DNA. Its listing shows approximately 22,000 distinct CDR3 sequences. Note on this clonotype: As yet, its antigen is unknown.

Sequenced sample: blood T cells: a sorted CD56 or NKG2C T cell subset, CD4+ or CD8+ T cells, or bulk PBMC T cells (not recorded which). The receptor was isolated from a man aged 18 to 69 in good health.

The CDR3 sequence is CASSPGTGGITGELFF. The V call is TRBV28, the J call TRBJ2-2; TCRdb calls TRBD1, which cannot be checked without DNA. CDR3 size: 16 residues. Germline V CDR1 and CDR2: MDHEN, SYDVKM.